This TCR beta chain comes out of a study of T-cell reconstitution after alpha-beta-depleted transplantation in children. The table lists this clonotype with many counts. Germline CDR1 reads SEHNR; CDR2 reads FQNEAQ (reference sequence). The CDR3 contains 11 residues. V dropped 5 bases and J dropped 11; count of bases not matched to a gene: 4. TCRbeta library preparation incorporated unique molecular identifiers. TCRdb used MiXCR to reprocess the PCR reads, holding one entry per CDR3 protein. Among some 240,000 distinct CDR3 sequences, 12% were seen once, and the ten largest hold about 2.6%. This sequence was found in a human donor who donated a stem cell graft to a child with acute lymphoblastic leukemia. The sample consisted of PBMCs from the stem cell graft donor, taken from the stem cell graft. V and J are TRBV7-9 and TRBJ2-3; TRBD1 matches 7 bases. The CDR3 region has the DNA TGTGCCAGCAGCCCCGGGGACAGGCAGTATTTT. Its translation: CASSPGDRQYF. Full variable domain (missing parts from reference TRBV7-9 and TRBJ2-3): DTGVSQNPRHKITKRGQNVTFRCDPISEHNRLYWYRQTLGQGPEFLTYFQNEAQLEKSRLLSDRFSAERPKGSFSTLEIQRTEQGDSAMYLCASSPGDRQYFGPGTRLTVL.